This TCR beta chain was captured in a study of blood T cell repertoires in COVID-19. Looking at the study overall: T cells, B-cell-depleted T cells, or PBMCs supplied cDNA or gDNA.

V shed 6 bases and J shed 5 bases, with 7 bases lying between them. The length of the CDR3 is 11 residues. Per the original data handling: Nucleated cell counts were estimated from reference gene primer amplification. Clones were read by immunoSEQ multiplex PCR, and TCRdb kept only the in-frame ones, dropping some. V, J and clone size are taken as reported in that table, and D and trimming were inferred from the DNA itself. The sample contains 100,000 to 150,000 clones, 80% to 85% of which appear only once. Material for sequencing was peripheral blood. This clonotype was obtained from a woman in her sixties or seventies with active or convalescent COVID-19. This sequence joins TRBV12-3 or TRBV12-4 and TRBJ2-5; D unresolved. CDR3 residues: CASRERETQYF. As DNA, the CDR3 is TGTGCCAGCAGGGAGAGGGAGACCCAGTACTTC.